The present T cell receptor beta chain was sequenced within a study of blood T cell repertoires in COVID-19. Study-wide background: Acute and convalescent COVID-19 specimens originated in the United States, Italy and Spain. PBMCs, B-cell-depleted T cells, or T cells provided the cDNA or gDNA that made up the material.

Trimming cost V 3 bases and J 5 bases; bases outside gene matches: 4. CDR1 SGHRS and CDR2 YFSETQ come from the germline V gene. CDR3 length equals 13 residues. This clone was recorded only once. Authors' processing steps: Estimation of nucleated cell counts relied on the amplification of reference gene primers. Clones were read by immunoSEQ multiplex PCR, and TCRdb kept only the in-frame ones, dropping some. The DNA gave D and trimming, while V, J and clone size come from that table. The table has over 250,000 clones, roughly 80% seen once. Sequenced material: peripheral blood. This receptor was identified in a woman between 50 and 59 years old who had recovered from COVID-19. The rearrangement joins TRBV5-1 to TRBJ1-1; 7 bases align to TRBD1. CDR3 amino acids: CASSSIQGTEAFF. CDR3 nucleotide sequence: TGCGCCAGCAGCTCAATACAGGGGACTGAAGCTTTCTTT.